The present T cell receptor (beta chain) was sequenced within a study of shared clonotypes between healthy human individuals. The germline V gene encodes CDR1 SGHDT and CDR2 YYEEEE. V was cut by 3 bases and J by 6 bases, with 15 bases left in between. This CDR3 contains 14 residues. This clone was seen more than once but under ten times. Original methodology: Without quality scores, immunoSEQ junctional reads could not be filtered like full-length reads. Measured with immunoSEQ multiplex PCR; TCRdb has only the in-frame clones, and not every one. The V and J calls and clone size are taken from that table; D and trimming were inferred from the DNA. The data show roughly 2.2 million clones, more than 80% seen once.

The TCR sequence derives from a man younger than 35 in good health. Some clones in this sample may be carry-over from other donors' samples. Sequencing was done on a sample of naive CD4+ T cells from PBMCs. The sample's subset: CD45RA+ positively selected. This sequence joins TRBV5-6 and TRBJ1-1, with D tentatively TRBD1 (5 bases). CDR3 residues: CASSSGVRVAEAFF. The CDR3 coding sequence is TGTGCCAGCAGCTCGGGGGTACGAGTGGCTGAAGCTTTCTTT.